This entry lists 23 T cell receptor beta chains sequenced from one sample in a study of shared clonotypes between healthy human individuals. Measured with immunoSEQ multiplex PCR; TCRdb has only the in-frame clones, and not every one. There are about 1 million clones in the sample; 70% to 80% occur only once, and approximately 1.5% lies in the top ten. The material sequenced was memory CD4+ T cells sorted from blood. Noted subset: CD45RA-negative fraction. The receptors originated from a young man in good health.

The chain recombines TRBV27 with TRBJ2-5; D gene ambiguous. V gave up 8 bases and J gave up 2 bases, with 18 bases separating them. CDR1 and CDR2 (germline): MNHEY, SMNVEV (reference sequence). The CDR3 loop spans 15 amino acids. The CDR3 loop is CASFKTQMKQETQYF. Written as DNA, the CDR3 is TGTGCCAGCTTCAAGACCCAGATGAAACAAGAGACCCAGTACTTC.

J is TRBJ2-5 and V is TRBV11-2; 7 nucleotides match TRBD2. CDR3 size: 11 residues. Germline V gene data show CDR1 as SGHAT and CDR2 as FQNNGV. In DNA form, the CDR3 reads TGTGCAACCCGCGGGAGTGAGACCCAGTACTTC. This translates into CATRGSETQYF.

This clone was picked up one time. The likely explanation is a read error, given a far larger clone one base away. Other DNA sequences in the sample encode the same CDR3. The chain combines TRBV5-5 with TRBJ1-1; tentatively, D is TRBD1 (6 bases). This CDR3 has 13 residues. Per the germline V gene, CDR1 is SGHKS and CDR2 is YYEKEE (reference sequence). V dropped 2 bases and J dropped 1 base, with 6 bases sitting between them. DNA of the CDR3: TGTGCCAGCAGCTTAGGGGGGAACACTGAAGCTTTCTTT. Translating it yields CASSLGGNTEAFF.

DNA for the CDR3: TGTGCCAGCAGCACCGGGACTAGCGGGAGCCAAGAGACCCAGTACTTC. Its translation is CASSTGTSGSQETQYF. V usage is TRBV5-4 and J usage is TRBJ2-5; 14 positions match TRBD2. CDR1 and CDR2 (germline): SGHNT, YYREEE (reference sequence). Unmatched junction bases numbered 3, after V lost 4 bases and J lost 1 base. The CDR3 runs to 16 residues.

This clone was counted between two and nine times. Mismatch with germline at one junction end may stem from a read error. The chain employs TRBV30 and TRBJ2-7; TRBD1 is a possible D gene (5 bases). This CDR3 has 13 amino acids. Germline CDR1 GTSNPN, CDR2 SVGIG (reference sequence). The chain's CDR3 is CAWSVKGLGLVSF. CDR3 nucleotide sequence: TGTGCCTGGAGTGTAAAGGGGTTGGGGTTAGTCTCCTTC.

The J gene is TRBJ2-4, the V gene TRBV19, with a possible D match to TRBD2 (7 bases). The V end lost 5 bases, the J end lost 1 base, and 15 bases lay between the germline ends. The CDR3 is 16 amino acids. Germline-derived CDR1 and CDR2 are LNHDA and SQIVND (reference sequence). The CDR3 region has the DNA TGTGCCAGTAGTCCCCTCGCGGGGGCGGCCAAAAACATTCAGTACTTC. Protein product: CASSPLAGAAKNIQYF. Using reference TRBV19 and TRBJ2-4 for the parts outside the CDR3, the full variable domain is DGGITQSPKYLFRKEGQNVTLSCEQNLNHDAMYWYRQDPGQGLRLIYYSQIVNDFQKGDIAEGYSVSREKKESFPLTVTSAQKNPTAFYLCASSPLAGAAKNIQYFGAGTRLSVL.

This chain links TRBV29-1 with TRBJ2-3, with D possibly TRBD1 on 6 matching bases. Germline CDR1 and CDR2: SQVTM and ANQGSEA. The ends were cut back, 5 bases at V and 2 bases at J, with 8 bases in the middle. This CDR3 is 12 amino acids long. CDR3 sequence (DNA): TGCAGCGTTTGGACAGCCACAGATACGCAGTATTTT. Protein product: CSVWTATDTQYF.

The chain carries TRBV4-2 and TRBJ1-4, with D unclear. The CDR3 sequence is 18 residues long. Germline V gene lookup returns CDR1 LGHNA and CDR2 YNFKEQ. The V and J ends lost 0 bases and 4 bases respectively, with 18 bases between them. This CDR3 is CASSQEGVLGGINEKLFF. Written as DNA, the CDR3 is TGTGCCAGCAGCCAAGAGGGTGTTTTGGGAGGGATTAATGAAAAACTGTTTTTT.

V and J are TRBV5-8 and TRBJ1-5; D remains unclear. V lost 0 bases and J lost 0, with 7 bases in between. From germline, CDR1 is SGHTS and CDR2 YDEGEE. The CDR3 extends over 15 amino acids. CDR3 sequence reads: CASSLGVYSNQPQHF. The CDR3 DNA follows: TGTGCCAGCAGCTTGGGAGTGTATAGCAATCAGCCCCAGCATTTT.

The rearrangement joins TRBV30 to TRBJ1-1; D not resolved. V lost 3 bases, J lost 4 bases, and 9 bases lay in between. The CDR3 covers 12 residues. Germline CDR1 is GTSNPN and CDR2 is SVGIG (reference sequence). CDR3 DNA sequence: TGTGCCTGGAGACAAGTCCTCACTGAAGCTTTCTTT. It codes for CAWRQVLTEAFF.

This clone was seen a few times. The chain carries TRBV14 and TRBJ1-2, with D possibly matching TRBD1 (5 bases). V was shortened by 0 bases and J by 8 bases, with 10 bases between the two germline ends. The CDR3 contains 13 residues. Germline V gives CDR1 SGHDN, CDR2 FVKESK. This CDR3 reads CASSQDRGRGYTF. Here the CDR3 DNA reads TGTGCCAGCAGCCAAGATAGGGGTCGAGGCTACACCTTC.

The rearrangement links TRBV30 to TRBJ1-3, with D maybe TRBD1 (6 bases). CDR1 and CDR2 from the germline V gene are GTSNPN and SVGIG (reference sequence). The CDR3 runs 15 residues. V shed 3 bases and J shed 4 bases, with 16 bases lying between them. This chain's CDR3 is CAWRDGQFVGNTIYF. CDR3 bases: TGTGCCTGGAGAGACGGACAGTTTGTAGGAAACACCATATATTTT.

Note on this clone: This CDR3 is also generated by other DNA sequences in the sample. This rearrangement joins TRBV4-3 to TRBJ2-5; the match to TRBD1 covers 7 bases. Germline trimming cut 0 bases from V and 4 bases from J; bases unmatched to any gene: 2. Germline CDR1 and CDR2: LGHNA and YSLEER. The CDR3 loop spans 14 amino acids. The CDR3 region has the DNA TGCGCCAGCAGCCAAGAGACAGGGAGAGAGACCCAGTACTTC. It specifies CASSQETGRETQYF.

This chain links TRBV5-1 with TRBJ2-7; D unclear. Germline CDR1 is SGHRS and CDR2 is YFSETQ. V dropped 3 bases and J dropped 2 bases, with 6 bases sitting between them. The CDR3 runs to 12 residues. The CDR3 region is CASSSKTYEQYF. In DNA, the CDR3 is TGCGCCAGCAGCTCTAAGACCTACGAGCAGTACTTC.

The V call is TRBV5-6, the J call TRBJ1-6, with 7 bases matching TRBD1. CDR3 length equals 15 residues. Germline V gene lookup returns CDR1 SGHDT and CDR2 YYEEEE. Trimming at V came to 4 bases and at J to 4 bases, leaving 5 bases not matched to a gene. In nucleotides, the CDR3 is TGTGCCAGCAGCACACCGACAGGGTATAATTCACCCCTCCACTTT. Protein sequence: CASSTPTGYNSPLHF.

V and J are TRBV11-2 and TRBJ2-5, with a possible D match to TRBD2 (5 bases). Deletions cut 5 bases from V and 5 bases from J, with 12 bases between. The CDR3 sequence is 13 residues long. CDR1 and CDR2 from the germline V gene are SGHAT and FQNNGV. Here the CDR3 DNA reads TGTGCCAGCAGCCCTACTAGGTTCGAGACCCAGTACTTC. It yields the protein CASSPTRFETQYF.

The sample holds one count of this clone. The CDR3 DNA sequence: TGTGCCAGCAGCTCCTCTGGACTAGGTTACCAAGAGACCCAGTACTTC. Its translation: CASSSSGLGYQETQYF. This chain uses TRBV11-2 with TRBJ2-5, with 7 bases that match TRBD2. Looked up from germline, CDR1 is SGHAT and CDR2 is FQNNGV. The CDR3 sequence is 16 residues long. Germline trimming cut 4 bases from V and 0 bases from J; bases unmatched to any gene: 8. Looking up the rest from reference TRBV11-2 and TRBJ2-5 gives the full variable domain: EAGVAQSPRYKIIEKRQSVAFWCNPISGHATLYWYQQILGQGPKLLIQFQNNGVVDDSQLPKDRFSAERLKGVDSTLKIQPAKLEDSAVYLCASSSSGLGYQETQYFGPGTRLLVL.

The V call is TRBV6-5, the J call TRBJ2-5; TRBD1 matches at 10 bases. The CDR3 spans 15 residues. CDR1 MNHEY and CDR2 SVGAGI come from the germline V gene. J was trimmed by 4 bases and V by 10 bases; bases with no gene match: 12. This CDR3 reads CATRQGAGRVETQYF. As DNA, the CDR3 is TGTGCCACCCGACAGGGGGCGGGTCGTGTAGAGACCCAGTACTTC.

The J gene is TRBJ1-6, the V gene TRBV7-8; TRBD1 agrees at 7 bases. The germline V gene encodes CDR1 SGHVS and CDR2 FQNEAQ. Trimming removed 5 bases from V and 10 bases from J; junction bases left unmatched: 20. The CDR3 has 18 amino acids. The CDR3 coding sequence is TGTGCCAGCAGCCCCCTCCCCCTAGGGGGCTCGAGTAGGTCACCCCTCCACTTT. Protein sequence: CASSPLPLGGSSRSPLHF.

The chain is built from TRBV5-8 and TRBJ1-2, with D possibly being TRBD1 (6 bases). CDR3 length: 14 residues. In germline, CDR1 is SGHTS, CDR2 YDEGEE. Trimming took off 5 bases at V and 5 bases at J, with 16 bases between the two ends. The CDR3 loop is CASSPKTGLYGYTF. The CDR3 nucleotides read TGTGCCAGCAGTCCTAAGACAGGACTATATGGCTACACCTTC.

This clone was counted a single time. A far larger clone is one nucleotide away, so this likely arose from a read error. This chain joins TRBV9 and TRBJ2-6; D is unclear. The ends were cut back, 6 bases at V and 6 bases at J, with 10 bases in the middle. The CDR3 covers 13 residues. Per germline, CDR1 SGDLS and CDR2 YYNGEE. The CDR3 region has the DNA TGTGCCAGCAACCCCCGGGCGGCCAACGTCCTGACTTTC. This gives the protein CASNPRAANVLTF.

V usage is TRBV5-1 and J usage is TRBJ2-1; tentatively, D is TRBD2 (6 bases). CDR3 length: 14 residues. V shed 4 bases and J shed 9 bases, with 17 bases lying between them. Germline V CDR1 and CDR2: SGHRS, YFSETQ. In DNA, the CDR3 is TGCGCCAGCAGCCCGAGAACTAGCAAGACTGAGCAGTTCTTC. Its translation: CASSPRTSKTEQFF.

This clone has more than one count but fewer than ten. V gene TRBV30 combines with J gene TRBJ2-5; no clear D. Deletions cut 5 bases from V and 5 bases from J, with 12 bases between. Germline CDR1 GTSNPN, CDR2 SVGIG (reference sequence). This CDR3 is 12 amino acids long. The DNA for the CDR3 is TGTGCCTGGGAGACCCTTACGGAGACCCAGTACTTC. Translation: CAWETLTETQYF.